A selection of T cell receptor beta chains follows, all from one sample in a study of blood T cell repertoires in COVID-19. Produced via immunoSEQ multiplex PCR; TCRdb's table is partial and in-frame only. The sample yields 25,000 to 35,000 clones, 84% seen once. The sequenced sample was peripheral blood. Source of these receptors: a woman at least 80 years old with acute or convalescent COVID-19. Both conserved end residues are part of each CDR3. The order of the fields is CDR3 DNA, CDR3 protein, D gene, J gene, V gene, clone size. The D gene is left open where the match is weak. Some rows mark clone size as missing; the rest say once, few, many or name a class of expanded clone.

TGTGCCATCAGTGAGTCGAGAGGGACAAAAAATCAGCCCCAGCATTTT	CAISESRGTKNQPQHF	.	TRBJ1-5	TRBV10-3	.
TGTGCCATCGTTCAGGGGGCTTCCTACAATGAGCAGTTCTTC	CAIVQGASYNEQFF	TRBD1	TRBJ2-1	TRBV10-3	.
TGTGCCAGCTCACGGACAGACGATAATCAGCCCCAGCATTTT	CASSRTDDNQPQHF	.	TRBJ1-5	TRBV18	.
TGCGCCAGCAGCTTGACGGGACAGAACACTGAAGCTTTCTTT	CASSLTGQNTEAFF	.	TRBJ1-1	TRBV5-1	.
TGTGCCAGCAGCGCACTAGCTGCAAATGAGCAGTTCTTC	CASSALAANEQFF	.	TRBJ2-1	TRBV9	medium-sized
TGTGCCTGGAGTGTGAGGATCGATGGCTACACCTTC	CAWSVRIDGYTF	.	TRBJ1-2	TRBV30	.
TGTGCCAGCAGCTTCAGGGCGAACACTGAAGCTTTCTTT	CASSFRANTEAFF	.	TRBJ1-1	TRBV11-3	.
TGTGCCATCCGAGAGAAGTCCAATGAAAAACTGTTTTTT	CAIREKSNEKLFF	.	TRBJ1-4	TRBV6-5	once
TGTGCCAGCAGCCAAGATGGGAGTTCAGGAAACACCATATATTTT	CASSQDGSSGNTIYF	.	TRBJ1-3	TRBV14	few
TGTGCCAGCAGTGAACACGTTGGGGGGAGCTCCTACGAGCAGTACTTC	CASSEHVGGSSYEQYF	.	TRBJ2-7	TRBV2	once
TGTGCCTGGAGTGAAACGGGGGGTGAAGCTTTCTTT	CAWSETGGEAFF	.	TRBJ1-1	TRBV30	once
TGTGCCAGCAGCTTAACAGGGGGCCGTTCACCCCTCCACTTT	CASSLTGGRSPLHF	TRBD1	TRBJ1-6	TRBV7-3	few
TGTGCCAGTAGTGCCTCATACAGGGGGACAAGGTCACCCCTCCACTTT	CASSASYRGTRSPLHF	TRBD1	TRBJ1-6	TRBV19	.
TGTGCCAGCAGCCGACGGACAGGGGCGATGAACACTGAAGCTTTCTTT	CASSRRTGAMNTEAFF	TRBD1	TRBJ1-1	TRBV27	.
TGTGCCAGCAGTTTTTTAGGGAGCATGAACACTGAAGCTTTCTTT	CASSFLGSMNTEAFF	.	TRBJ1-1	TRBV27	.
TGTGCCTGGTGTACCGGCCAGGGTAATTCACCCCTCCACTTT	CAWCTGQGNSPLHF	.	TRBJ1-6	TRBV30	once
TGTGCCAGTAGGGAGGGATCCTATAATTCACCCCTCCACTTT	CASREGSYNSPLHF	.	TRBJ1-6	TRBV19	.
TGTGCCATCAGTGATGTGAGAACTAGCGGGAGTTTCGACGAGCAGTACTTC	CAISDVRTSGSFDEQYF	TRBD2	TRBJ2-7	TRBV10-3	.
TGTGCCAGCAGTTACGTCGGTATCGCTGAAAAACTGTTTTTT	CASSYVGIAEKLFF	.	TRBJ1-4	TRBV6-2/TRBV6-3	few
TGTGCCAGCAGTTACTCAACCTGGACAGGAGCCGGCACAGATACGCAGTATTTT	CASSYSTWTGAGTDTQYF	TRBD1	TRBJ2-3	TRBV6-2/TRBV6-3	.
TGTGCCAGCCAGGGAGGGTATGGCTATGGCTACACCTTC	CASQGGYGYGYTF	.	TRBJ1-2	TRBV12-3/TRBV12-4	.
TGTGCCAGAGGGACAGAAAATGAAAAACTGTTTTTT	CARGTENEKLFF	TRBD1	TRBJ1-4	TRBV19	.
TGTGCCAGCAGTGGTACAGGGAGTAATCAGCCCCAGCATTTT	CASSGTGSNQPQHF	.	TRBJ1-5	TRBV6-6	.
TGTGCCAGCAGCTTGAAAGGGAGCGGCGGGGAGCTGTTTTTT	CASSLKGSGGELFF	.	TRBJ2-2	TRBV5-4	.
TGTGCCAGCAGCGGCGCAGGGGGAGGTTCGGAAAAACTGTTTTTT	CASSGAGGGSEKLFF	TRBD1	TRBJ1-4	TRBV7-9	.
TGTGCCAGCTGCAGAGATATCAGGGCTGCAGATACGCAGTATTTT	CASCRDIRAADTQYF	.	TRBJ2-3	TRBV2	.
TGTGCCAGCAGCCTCCCTGGCGGTTCGACTGAAGCTTTCTTT	CASSLPGGSTEAFF	.	TRBJ1-1	TRBV7-2	.
TGCGCCAGCAGCCAAGATCCCAACTCCGGGACAAGGAATTCACCCCTCCACTTT	CASSQDPNSGTRNSPLHF	.	TRBJ1-6	TRBV4-1	.
TGTGCCGGCTCGAAGTTTGGCTACACCTTC	CAGSKFGYTF	.	TRBJ1-2	TRBV7-5	.
TGTGCCAGTAAACCGACAGGGGTAACCGGGGAGCTGTTTTTT	CASKPTGVTGELFF	TRBD1	TRBJ2-2	TRBV19	once
TGCGCCAGCAGCTTAAAGGGGCAAGCTTTCTTT	CASSLKGQAFF	.	TRBJ1-1	TRBV5-1	.
TGTGCCAGCAGTTTACCGACAGGGACCCAGTACTTC	CASSLPTGTQYF	.	TRBJ2-5	TRBV6-5	.
TGTGCCAGCCACGAATGGGAGGCCGGACGTCAAAGTGGCTACACCTTC	CASHEWEAGRQSGYTF	.	TRBJ1-2	TRBV19	.
TGTGCCAGCAGCCCCTTCGGCACTGAAGCTTTCTTT	CASSPFGTEAFF	.	TRBJ1-1	TRBV28	.
TGTGCCAGCAGCGCGGTCAGACTAGCCAAAAACATTCAGTACTTC	CASSAVRLAKNIQYF	.	TRBJ2-4	TRBV6-5	.
TGTGCCAGCAGTTTGACTAGCGCCCCTTTATACAATGAGCAGTTCTTC	CASSLTSAPLYNEQFF	TRBD2	TRBJ2-1	TRBV27	.
TGTGCCAGCTCAAACCCCGGGACGGGGGAGACCGGGGAGCTGTTTTTT	CASSNPGTGETGELFF	.	TRBJ2-2	TRBV18	few
TGTGCCTGGAGTGTGAGACAGGGGGACACCATATATTTT	CAWSVRQGDTIYF	TRBD1	TRBJ1-3	TRBV30	.
TGTGCCAGCAGTTTAACCGGGACATTCTCTGGAAACACCATATATTTT	CASSLTGTFSGNTIYF	.	TRBJ1-3	TRBV27	.
TGTGCCAGCAGCTTAGCGAGCCTAGCGGGAGTGGTTGAGCAGTTCTTC	CASSLASLAGVVEQFF	TRBD2	TRBJ2-1	TRBV7-2	once
TGTGCCAGCAGCACGAGGCAGGGGTATGGCTACACCTTC	CASSTRQGYGYTF	.	TRBJ1-2	TRBV21-1	.